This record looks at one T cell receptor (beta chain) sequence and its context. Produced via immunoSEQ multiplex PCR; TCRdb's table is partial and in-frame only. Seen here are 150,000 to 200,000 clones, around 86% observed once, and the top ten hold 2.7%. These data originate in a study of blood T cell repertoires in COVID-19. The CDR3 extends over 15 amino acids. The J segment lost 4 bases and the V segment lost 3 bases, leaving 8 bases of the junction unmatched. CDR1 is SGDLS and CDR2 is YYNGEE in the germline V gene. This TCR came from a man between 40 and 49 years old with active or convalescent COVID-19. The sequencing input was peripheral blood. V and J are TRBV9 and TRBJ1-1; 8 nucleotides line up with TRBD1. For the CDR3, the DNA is TGTGCCAGCAGCGGGGGGACAGGCTTGGGCACTGAAGCTTTCTTT. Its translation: CASSGGTGLGTEAFF.